The sequence of this TCR beta chain was determined in a study of CD8 T cells in ankylosing spondylitis. This clonotype was recorded at least ten times. Antigen: not known. Whole-study findings and limits: Previous work reported some of these motif variants in the synovial fluid and blood of reactive arthritis. Ankylosing spondylitis blood appeared to be characterized by a TCR beta motif of under ten highly homologous variants. CD8+ by phenotype, disease-linked clones were relatively rare in peripheral blood. From matched ankylosing spondylitis synovial fluid, disease-linked clones were reportedly recovered at significantly enriched levels.

Libraries for TCR beta were made by quantitative 5'-RACE with molecular barcodes. Each CDR3 protein gets one entry after TCRdb re-called the 5' RACE reads with MiXCR. The sample holds a few hundred thousand distinct CDR3 sequences, 18% seen once. The CDR3 runs to 13 residues. V shed 5 bases and J 7 bases; nucleotides not matched to a gene: 3. In germline, CDR1 is KGHSH, CDR2 LQKENI. This clonotype was obtained from a male donor with ankylosing spondylitis. Sequencing was carried out using blood, either unsorted or a sorted T cell fraction (not recorded which). The chain has TRBV18 and TRBJ2-3, with 10 bases identical to TRBD2. The CDR3 DNA reads as TGTGCCAGCTCAAGGACTAGCGGATATACGCAGTATTTT. It translates to CASSRTSGYTQYF.